Listed below are T cell receptor beta chains from one sample, sequenced in a study of blood T cell repertoires in COVID-19. Here immunoSEQ multiplex PCR was the method, and the copy in TCRdb shows in-frame clones only, minus some. Among fewer than 110,000 clones listed, 85% were seen once. Sequencing input: peripheral blood. All receptors come from a woman in her seventies with active or convalescent COVID-19. The CDR3 runs from the conserved cysteine through the conserved F or W. The order of the fields is D gene, clone size, J gene, V gene, CDR3 DNA, CDR3 protein. The D gene is left open where the match is weak. Clone size is stated in some rows and not others, as once, few, many or a class when expanded.

>NA|once|TRBJ2-1|TRBV7-6
TGTGCCAGCAGCTTAGCGGTCAGAGGAGAGAGTGAGCAGTTCTTC
CASSLAVRGESEQFF
>TRBD1|once|TRBJ2-3|TRBV2
TGTGCCAGCAGTTTAATGGGACAGGCTTCCACAGATACGCAGTATTTT
CASSLMGQASTDTQYF
>TRBD2|NA|TRBJ2-3|TRBV27
TGTGCCAGCAGTCCCCCCGGGACTAGCGGTTATACGCAGTATTTT
CASSPPGTSGYTQYF
>TRBD1|NA|TRBJ2-7|TRBV5-1
TGCGCCAGCAGCTTTGCAGGGGGCTCCTACGAGCAGTACTTC
CASSFAGGSYEQYF
>TRBD1|NA|TRBJ2-7|TRBV12-5
TGTGCTAGTGGGAGGACAGGGGGCTCCTACGAGCAGTACTTC
CASGRTGGSYEQYF
>NA|few|TRBJ1-6|TRBV28
TGTGCCAGCAGTTCGGGGCCAGGGGAATCACCCCTCCACTTT
CASSSGPGESPLHF
>TRBD2|NA|TRBJ2-1|TRBV29-1
TGCAGCGGGAGGTCCGGGACTAGTTACAATGAGCAGTTCTTC
CSGRSGTSYNEQFF
>TRBD1|NA|TRBJ2-3|TRBV24-1
TGTGCCACCAGTACTTCCGGGACAGGACGCACAGATACGCAGTATTTT
CATSTSGTGRTDTQYF
>TRBD2|NA|TRBJ2-1|TRBV9
TGTGCCAGCAGCGTAAGTCCCGGGAGGAGCTCCTACAATGAGCAGTTCTTC
CASSVSPGRSSYNEQFF
>TRBD1|NA|TRBJ1-5|TRBV6-1
TGTGCCAGCAGTGAAGTAGGAAGGGGGCCCAATCAGCCCCAGCATTTT
CASSEVGRGPNQPQHF
>TRBD1|NA|TRBJ1-3|TRBV6-5
TGTGCCAGCAGGTCTAACAGGGGCGCTGGAAACACCATATATTTT
CASRSNRGAGNTIYF
>NA|NA|TRBJ2-5|TRBV19
TGTGCCAGTGGGTCGTCAGGGGGGCTGGAGACCCAGTACTTC
CASGSSGGLETQYF
>NA|NA|TRBJ2-1|TRBV9
TGTGCCAGCAGCGTAGAATCGCGCAACAATGAGCAGTTCTTC
CASSVESRNNEQFF
>TRBD1|NA|TRBJ2-7|TRBV18
TGTGCCAGCTCAACGGACAGGGGGCGGGCGGGCACCTACGAGCAGTACTTC
CASSTDRGRAGTYEQYF
>NA|NA|TRBJ1-1|TRBV5-4
TGTGCCAGCAGCTCTCAGACAGCAATGAACACTGAAGCTTTCTTT
CASSSQTAMNTEAFF
>NA|NA|TRBJ1-1|TRBV7-3
TGTGCCAGCAGCCTCCGAGGGGGGGCTGGAACTGAAGCTTTCTTT
CASSLRGGAGTEAFF
>TRBD1|NA|TRBJ1-5|TRBV6-2/TRBV6-3
TGTGCCAGCAGCGGTGACAGGGCGAGCAATCAGCCCCAGCATTTT
CASSGDRASNQPQHF